Listed below are T cell receptor beta chains from one sample, sequenced in a study of post-analysis software for immune sequencing data. TCRdb passed the PCR reads through MiXCR, listing each CDR3 protein once. The table lists 430,000 or so distinct CDR3 sequences, approximately 39% of them singletons. The source material was blood. Receptor source: a girl under 10 years old with multiple sclerosis. Each CDR3 is given with its conserved first and last residue. The D gene is left open where the match is weak. Clone size is stated in some rows and not others, as once, few, many or a class when expanded.

clone_size	v_call	d_call	j_call	cdr3_aa	cdr3_nt
.	TRBV5-4	.	TRBJ2-5	CASSLPSQETQYF	TGTGCCAGCAGCCTACCTAGCCAAGAGACCCAGTACTTC
.	TRBV28	TRBD1	TRBJ2-5	CASTPPRGQGQETQYF	TGTGCCAGCACTCCCCCCCGGGGACAGGGGCAAGAGACCCAGTACTTC
.	TRBV6-1	.	TRBJ1-6	CASSQPPTRTLNSPLHF	TGTGCCAGCAGCCAACCCCCGACGAGAACACTTAATTCACCCCTCCACTTT
many	TRBV29-1	.	TRBJ2-7	CSGLGGGNYEQYF	TGCAGCGGCCTAGGGGGGGGCAATTACGAGCAGTACTTC
.	TRBV7-2	TRBD2	TRBJ2-7	CASSLALLAGGPYEQYF	TGTGCCAGCAGCTTAGCGCTGCTAGCGGGAGGGCCTTACGAGCAGTACTTC
.	TRBV28	.	TRBJ1-5	CASSFADRRNQPRHF	TGTGCCAGCAGCTTCGCCGACAGGCGCAATCAGCCCCGGCATTTT
.	TRBV20-1	TRBD1	TRBJ2-3	CSARVGTGGADTQYF	TGCAGTGCTAGAGTTGGGACAGGGGGCGCAGATACGCAGTATTTT
few	TRBV20-1	.	TRBJ2-1	CSARGTVVDEQFF	TGCAGTGCTAGAGGGACAGTCGTCGATGAGCAGTTCTTC
.	TRBV6-5	TRBD1	TRBJ1-6	CASSYGTGGPRAPLHF	TGTGCCAGCAGTTACGGCACAGGGGGCCCGCGTGCACCCCTCCACTTT
few	TRBV6-5	TRBD1	TRBJ2-7	CASSYPSTGGPYEQYF	TGTGCCAGCAGTTATCCCTCGACAGGGGGGCCCTACGAGCAGTACTTC
few	TRBV6-5	.	TRBJ2-1	CASSYSPNHNEQFF	TGTGCCAGCAGTTACTCCCCGAATCACAATGAGCAGTTCTTC
.	TRBV7-2	TRBD2	TRBJ2-7	CASSPAGGAVYEQYF	TGTGCCAGCAGCCCTGCGGGGGGCGCGGTTTACGAGCAGTACTTC
.	TRBV27	TRBD2	TRBJ2-1	CASSAKLAGGPDEQFF	TGTGCCAGCAGTGCAAAACTAGCGGGAGGGCCAGATGAGCAGTTCTTC
.	TRBV27	TRBD1	TRBJ2-7	CASTRIGTGDAYEQYF	TGTGCCAGCACCCGGATAGGGACAGGGGATGCCTACGAGCAGTACTTC
.	TRBV7-9	.	TRBJ2-7	CASSPPQGSEQYF	TGTGCCAGCAGCCCCCCCCAAGGGAGCGAGCAGTACTTC
.	TRBV12-3/TRBV12-4	TRBD1	TRBJ1-2	CASSQDREFNYGYTF	TGTGCCAGCAGCCAGGACAGGGAATTTAACTATGGCTACACCTTC
.	TRBV4-1	.	TRBJ2-7	CASSQVAQGVYEQYF	TGCGCCAGCAGCCAAGTGGCACAGGGAGTATACGAGCAGTACTTC
.	TRBV21-1	.	TRBJ2-1	CASSKAEGDPYEQFF	TGTGCCAGCAGCAAAGCGGAAGGGGACCCCTACGAGCAGTTCTTC
many	TRBV29-1	TRBD2	TRBJ2-1	CSVEGLVSYNEQFF	TGCAGCGTTGAGGGACTAGTCTCCTACAATGAGCAGTTCTTC
few	TRBV7-2	.	TRBJ2-7	CASSFNMAGPYEQYF	TGTGCCAGCAGCTTTAATATGGCGGGTCCCTACGAGCAGTACTTC
.	TRBV5-1	.	TRBJ1-2	CASSSGTRASNYGYTF	TGCGCCAGCAGCTCGGGGACACGCGCATCGAACTATGGCTACACCTTC
.	TRBV6-5	TRBD1	TRBJ2-7	CASSYLSPGQGVEQYF	TGTGCCAGCAGTTATTTATCTCCGGGACAGGGGGTCGAGCAGTACTTC